Detailed here is one T cell receptor (beta chain). Clones were read by immunoSEQ multiplex PCR, and TCRdb kept only the in-frame ones, dropping some. The data show 41,000 or so clones, 90% to 95% seen once. The data were obtained in a study of T cell changes during pregnancy in multiple sclerosis. Germline trimming cut 6 bases from V and 0 bases from J; bases unmatched to any gene: 3. Germline V gene data show CDR1 as MNHEY and CDR2 as SMNVEV (reference sequence). The CDR3 is 16 residues long. The clonotype comes from a female donor with multiple sclerosis, enrolled in a pregnancy study. The sequencing here drew on CD8+ T cells from peripheral blood mononuclear cells, taken in the third trimester of pregnancy. This rearrangement joins TRBV27 to TRBJ1-5, with 12 bases that match TRBD1. The CDR3 region has the DNA TGTGCCAGCAGGGGGACAGGGGGCTTTAGCAATCAGCCCCAGCATTTT. This codes for CASRGTGGFSNQPQHF.